This TCR beta chain was documented in a study of shared clonotypes between healthy human individuals. Study donors comprised healthy, HIV-negative adults devoid of recent acute infection or vaccination. Every donor was a Caucasian adult from Nashville, Tennessee. Between the trimmed V and J ends, which lost 3 bases and 0 bases, there was a span of 5 bases. CDR3 length: 14 residues. Germline CDR1 LNHDA, CDR2 SQIVND (reference sequence). Each replicate PCR on the sorted subsets used about 220 ng DNA (approximately 27,000 T cell genomes). Assay: immunoSEQ multiplex PCR; the TCRdb copy retains only in-frame clones and omits some. In the table there are about 1.4 million clones, approximately 96% of which are singletons.

The sample taken for sequencing was naive CD4+ T cells sorted from blood. Subset in this sample: CD45RA+ positively selected. This receptor was obtained from a man aged 25-45 years in good health. The V and J genes are TRBV19 and TRBJ1-4; no firm D call. This chain's CDR3 is CASSIGSTNEKLFF. The CDR3 DNA follows: TGTGCCAGTAGTATTGGGTCAACTAATGAAAAACTGTTTTTT. Variable domain in full (rest from reference TRBV19 and TRBJ1-4): DGGITQSPKYLFRKEGQNVTLSCEQNLNHDAMYWYRQDPGQGLRLIYYSQIVNDFQKGDIAEGYSVSREKKESFPLTVTSAQKNPTAFYLCASSIGSTNEKLFFGSGTQLSVL.